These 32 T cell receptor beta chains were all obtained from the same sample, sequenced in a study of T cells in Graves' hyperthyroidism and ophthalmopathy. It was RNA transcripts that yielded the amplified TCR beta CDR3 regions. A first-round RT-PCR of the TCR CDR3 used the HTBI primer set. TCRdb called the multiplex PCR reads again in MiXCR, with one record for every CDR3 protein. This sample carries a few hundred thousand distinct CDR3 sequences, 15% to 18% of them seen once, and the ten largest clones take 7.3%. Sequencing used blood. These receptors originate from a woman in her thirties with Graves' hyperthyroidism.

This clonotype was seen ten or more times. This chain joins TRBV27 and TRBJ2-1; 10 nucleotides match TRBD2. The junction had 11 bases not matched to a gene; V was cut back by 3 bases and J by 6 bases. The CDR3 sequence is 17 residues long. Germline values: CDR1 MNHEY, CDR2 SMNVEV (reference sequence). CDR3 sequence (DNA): TGTGCCAGCAGTTTTCTCCTAGCGGGAGTAGGGATCAATGAGCAGTTCTTC. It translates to CASSFLLAGVGINEQFF.

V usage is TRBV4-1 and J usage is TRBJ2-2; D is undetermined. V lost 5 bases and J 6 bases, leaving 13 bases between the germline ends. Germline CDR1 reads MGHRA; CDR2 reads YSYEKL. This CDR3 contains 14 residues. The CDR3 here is CASSARLVPGELFF. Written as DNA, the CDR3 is TGCGCCAGCAGCGCTCGACTTGTTCCCGGGGAGCTGTTTTTT.

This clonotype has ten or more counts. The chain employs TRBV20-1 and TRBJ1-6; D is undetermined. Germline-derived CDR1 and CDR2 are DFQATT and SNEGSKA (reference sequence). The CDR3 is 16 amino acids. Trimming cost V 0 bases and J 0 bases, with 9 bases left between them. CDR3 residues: CSAREEGSSYNSPLHF. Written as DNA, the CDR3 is TGCAGTGCTAGAGAAGAAGGAAGCTCCTATAATTCACCCCTCCACTTT.

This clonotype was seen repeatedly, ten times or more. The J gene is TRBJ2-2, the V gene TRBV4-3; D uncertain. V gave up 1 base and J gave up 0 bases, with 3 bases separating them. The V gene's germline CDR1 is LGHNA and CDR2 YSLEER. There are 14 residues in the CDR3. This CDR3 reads CASSQVTNTGELFF. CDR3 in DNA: TGCGCCAGCAGCCAAGTTACGAACACCGGGGAGCTGTTTTTT.

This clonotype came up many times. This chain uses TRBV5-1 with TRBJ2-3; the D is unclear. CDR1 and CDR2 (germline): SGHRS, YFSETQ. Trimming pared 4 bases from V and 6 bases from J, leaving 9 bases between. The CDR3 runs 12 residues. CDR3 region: CASSVVSDTQYF. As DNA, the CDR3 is TGCGCCAGCAGCGTCGTCTCCGATACGCAGTATTTT.

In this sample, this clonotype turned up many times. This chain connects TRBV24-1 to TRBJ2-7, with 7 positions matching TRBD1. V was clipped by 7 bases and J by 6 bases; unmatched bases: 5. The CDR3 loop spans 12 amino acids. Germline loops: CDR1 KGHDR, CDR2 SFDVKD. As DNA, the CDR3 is TGTGCCACCAGCCAGACAGGGCGCGAGCAGTACTTC. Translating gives CATSQTGREQYF.

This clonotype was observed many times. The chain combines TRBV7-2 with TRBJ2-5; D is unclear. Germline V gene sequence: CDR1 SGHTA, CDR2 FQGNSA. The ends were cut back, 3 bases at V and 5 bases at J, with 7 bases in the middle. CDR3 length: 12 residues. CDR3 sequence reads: CASSLASETQYF. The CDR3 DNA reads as TGTGCCAGCAGCTTGGCTTCGGAGACCCAGTACTTC.

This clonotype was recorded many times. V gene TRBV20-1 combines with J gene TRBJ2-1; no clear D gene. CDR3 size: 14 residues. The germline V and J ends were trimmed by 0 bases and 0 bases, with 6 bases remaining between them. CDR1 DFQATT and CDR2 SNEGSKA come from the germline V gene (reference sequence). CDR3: CSAREISSYNEQFF. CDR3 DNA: TGCAGTGCTAGAGAGATTAGCTCCTACAATGAGCAGTTCTTC.

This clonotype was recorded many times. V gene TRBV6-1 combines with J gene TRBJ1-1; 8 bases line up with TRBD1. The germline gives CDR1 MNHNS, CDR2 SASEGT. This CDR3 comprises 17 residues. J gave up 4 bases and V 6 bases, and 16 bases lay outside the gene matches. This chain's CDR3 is CASRKRQGQKTGTEAFF. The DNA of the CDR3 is TGTGCCAGCAGAAAGAGACAGGGGCAGAAGACGGGCACTGAAGCTTTCTTT.

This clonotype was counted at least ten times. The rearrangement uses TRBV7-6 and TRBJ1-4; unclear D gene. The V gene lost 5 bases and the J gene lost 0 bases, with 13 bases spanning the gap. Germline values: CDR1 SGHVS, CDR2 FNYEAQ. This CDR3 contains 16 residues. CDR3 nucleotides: TGTGCCAGCAGCCAAAGTGGCAGCGCAACTAATGAAAAACTGTTTTTT. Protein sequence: CASSQSGSATNEKLFF.

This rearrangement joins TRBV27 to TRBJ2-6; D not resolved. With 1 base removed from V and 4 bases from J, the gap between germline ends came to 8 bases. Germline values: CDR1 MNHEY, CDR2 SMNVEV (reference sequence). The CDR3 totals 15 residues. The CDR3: CASSLWASGANVLTF. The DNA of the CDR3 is TGTGCCAGCAGTTTATGGGCCTCCGGGGCCAACGTCCTGACTTTC.

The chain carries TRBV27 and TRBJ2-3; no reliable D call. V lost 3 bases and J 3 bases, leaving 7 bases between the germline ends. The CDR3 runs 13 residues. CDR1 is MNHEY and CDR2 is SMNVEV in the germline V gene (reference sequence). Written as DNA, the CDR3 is TGTGCCAGCAGTTTCCCCGATACAGATACGCAGTATTTT. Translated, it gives CASSFPDTDTQYF.

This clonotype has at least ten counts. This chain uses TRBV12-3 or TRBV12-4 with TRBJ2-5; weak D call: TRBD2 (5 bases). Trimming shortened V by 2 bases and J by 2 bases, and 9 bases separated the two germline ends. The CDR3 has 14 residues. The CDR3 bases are TGTGCCAGCAGTTTAACCCGGGGACAAGAGACCCAGTACTTC. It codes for CASSLTRGQETQYF.

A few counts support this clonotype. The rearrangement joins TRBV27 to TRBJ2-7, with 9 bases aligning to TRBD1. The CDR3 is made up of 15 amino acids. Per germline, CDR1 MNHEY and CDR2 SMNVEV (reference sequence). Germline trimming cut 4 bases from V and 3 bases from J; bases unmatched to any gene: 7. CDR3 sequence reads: CASSSFYRGLYEQYF. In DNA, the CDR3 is TGTGCCAGCAGTTCTTTCTACAGGGGGCTCTACGAGCAGTACTTC.

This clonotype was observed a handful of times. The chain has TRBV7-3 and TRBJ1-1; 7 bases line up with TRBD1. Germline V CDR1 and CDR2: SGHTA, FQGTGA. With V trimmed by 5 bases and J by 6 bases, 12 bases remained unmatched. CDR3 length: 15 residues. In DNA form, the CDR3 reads TGTGCCAGCAGCCTACACCCGGGACAGTACTCTGAAGCTTTCTTT. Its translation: CASSLHPGQYSEAFF.

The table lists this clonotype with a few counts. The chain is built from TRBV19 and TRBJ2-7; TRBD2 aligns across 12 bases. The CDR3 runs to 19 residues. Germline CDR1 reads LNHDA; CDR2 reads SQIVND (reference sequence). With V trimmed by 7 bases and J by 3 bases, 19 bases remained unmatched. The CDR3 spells CASNRRLAGEPYPHYEQYF. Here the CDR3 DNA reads TGTGCCAGTAATCGAAGACTAGCGGGAGAGCCGTACCCACACTACGAGCAGTACTTC.

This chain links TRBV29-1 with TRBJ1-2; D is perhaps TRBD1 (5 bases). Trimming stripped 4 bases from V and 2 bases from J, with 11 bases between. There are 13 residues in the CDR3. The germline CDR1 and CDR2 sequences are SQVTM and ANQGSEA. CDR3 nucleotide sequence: TGCAGCGTTGGGACACCGCAAAACTATGGCTACACCTTC. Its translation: CSVGTPQNYGYTF.

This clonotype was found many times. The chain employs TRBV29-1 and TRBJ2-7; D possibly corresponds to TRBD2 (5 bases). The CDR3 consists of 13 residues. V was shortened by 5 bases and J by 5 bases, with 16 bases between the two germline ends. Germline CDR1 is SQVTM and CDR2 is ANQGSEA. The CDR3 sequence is CSVTRGVIDEQYF. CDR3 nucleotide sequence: TGCAGCGTTACCCGGGGAGTGATCGACGAGCAGTACTTC.

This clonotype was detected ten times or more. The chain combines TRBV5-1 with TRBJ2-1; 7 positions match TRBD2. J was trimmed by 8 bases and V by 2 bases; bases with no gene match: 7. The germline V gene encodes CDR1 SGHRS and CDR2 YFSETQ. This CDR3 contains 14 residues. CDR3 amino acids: CASSFRTSPDEQFF. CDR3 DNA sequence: TGCGCCAGCAGCTTTAGGACTAGTCCCGATGAGCAGTTCTTC.

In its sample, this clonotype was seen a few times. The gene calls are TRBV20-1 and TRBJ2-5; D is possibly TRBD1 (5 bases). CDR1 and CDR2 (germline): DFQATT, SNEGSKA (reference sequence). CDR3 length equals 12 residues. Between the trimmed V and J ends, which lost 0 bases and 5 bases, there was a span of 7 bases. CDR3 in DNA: TGCAGTGCTAGAGAAGGGGTCGAGACCCAGTACTTC. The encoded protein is CSAREGVETQYF.

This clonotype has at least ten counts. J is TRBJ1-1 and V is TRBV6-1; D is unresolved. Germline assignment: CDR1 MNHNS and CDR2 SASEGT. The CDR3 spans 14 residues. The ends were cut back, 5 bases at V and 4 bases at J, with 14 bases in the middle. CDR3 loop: CASSYAGPRTEAFF. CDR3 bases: TGTGCCAGCAGTTATGCAGGCCCCCGCACTGAAGCTTTCTTT.

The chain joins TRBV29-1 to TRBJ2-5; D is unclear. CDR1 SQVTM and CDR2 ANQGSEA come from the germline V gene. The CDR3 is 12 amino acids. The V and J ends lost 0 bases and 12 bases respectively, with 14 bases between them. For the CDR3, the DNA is TGCAGCGTTGAAGATCTCCCGGGTGTGAAGTACTTC. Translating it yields CSVEDLPGVKYF.

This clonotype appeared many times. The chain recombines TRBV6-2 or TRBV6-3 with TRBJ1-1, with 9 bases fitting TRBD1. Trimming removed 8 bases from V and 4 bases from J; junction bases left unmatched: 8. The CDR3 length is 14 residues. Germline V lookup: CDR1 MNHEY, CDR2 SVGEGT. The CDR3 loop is CASEDRGKRTEAFF. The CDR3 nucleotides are TGTGCCAGCGAGGACAGGGGAAAGCGCACTGAAGCTTTCTTT.

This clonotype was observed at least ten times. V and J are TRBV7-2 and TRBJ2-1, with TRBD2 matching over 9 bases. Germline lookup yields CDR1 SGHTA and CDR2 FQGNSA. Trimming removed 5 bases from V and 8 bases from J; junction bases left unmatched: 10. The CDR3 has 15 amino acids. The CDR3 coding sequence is TGTGCCAGCAGCCTAAATAGCGGGAGTATCGATGAGCAGTTCTTC. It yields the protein CASSLNSGSIDEQFF.

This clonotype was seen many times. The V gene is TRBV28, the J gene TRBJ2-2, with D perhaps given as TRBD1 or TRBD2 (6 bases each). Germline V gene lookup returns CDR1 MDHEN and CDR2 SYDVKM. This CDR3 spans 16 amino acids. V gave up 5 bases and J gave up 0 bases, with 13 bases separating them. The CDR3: CASSPVGGTNTGELFF. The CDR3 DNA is TGTGCCAGCAGTCCCGTAGGGGGGACGAACACCGGGGAGCTGTTTTTT.

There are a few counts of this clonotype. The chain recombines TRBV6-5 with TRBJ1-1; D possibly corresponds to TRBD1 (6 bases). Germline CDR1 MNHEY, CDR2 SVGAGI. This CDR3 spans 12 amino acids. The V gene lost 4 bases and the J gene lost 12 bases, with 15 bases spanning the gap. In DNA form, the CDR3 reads TGTGCCAGCAGTTCAGACAGGTCCCGGTCTTTCTTT. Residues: CASSSDRSRSFF.

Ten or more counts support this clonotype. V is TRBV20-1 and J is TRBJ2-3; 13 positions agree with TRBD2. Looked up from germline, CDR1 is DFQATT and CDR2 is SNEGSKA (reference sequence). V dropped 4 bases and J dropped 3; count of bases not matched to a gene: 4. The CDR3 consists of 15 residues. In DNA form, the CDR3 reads TGCAGTGCTACCAAGACTAGCGGGAGGACAGATACGCAGTATTTT. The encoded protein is CSATKTSGRTDTQYF.

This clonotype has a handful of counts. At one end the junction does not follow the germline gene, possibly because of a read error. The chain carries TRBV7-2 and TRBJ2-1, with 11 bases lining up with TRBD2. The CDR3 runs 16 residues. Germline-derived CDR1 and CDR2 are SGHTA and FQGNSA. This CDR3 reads CASSLARASGRSRQVF. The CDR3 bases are TGTGCCAGCAGCTTAGCCAGGGCTAGCGGGAGGTCCCGGCAAGTCTTC.

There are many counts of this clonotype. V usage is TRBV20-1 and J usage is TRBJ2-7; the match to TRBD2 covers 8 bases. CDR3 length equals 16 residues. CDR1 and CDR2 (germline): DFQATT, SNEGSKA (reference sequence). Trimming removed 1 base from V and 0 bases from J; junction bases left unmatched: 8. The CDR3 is CSARALEAGASYEQYF. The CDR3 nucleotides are TGCAGTGCTAGAGCCCTTGAAGCGGGGGCCTCCTACGAGCAGTACTTC.

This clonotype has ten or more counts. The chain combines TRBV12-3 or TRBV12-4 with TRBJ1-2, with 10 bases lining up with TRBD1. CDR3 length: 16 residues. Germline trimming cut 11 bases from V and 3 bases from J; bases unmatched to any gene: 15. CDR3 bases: TGTGCCTGCCGGACAGGGGGGGAGAGGTTGGACTATGGCTACACCTTC. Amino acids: CACRTGGERLDYGYTF.

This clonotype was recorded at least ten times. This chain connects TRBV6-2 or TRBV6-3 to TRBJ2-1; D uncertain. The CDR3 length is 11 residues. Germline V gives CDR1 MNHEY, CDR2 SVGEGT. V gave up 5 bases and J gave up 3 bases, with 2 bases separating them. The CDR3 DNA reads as TGTGCCAGCAGTATCTACAATGAGCAGTTCTTC. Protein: CASSIYNEQFF.

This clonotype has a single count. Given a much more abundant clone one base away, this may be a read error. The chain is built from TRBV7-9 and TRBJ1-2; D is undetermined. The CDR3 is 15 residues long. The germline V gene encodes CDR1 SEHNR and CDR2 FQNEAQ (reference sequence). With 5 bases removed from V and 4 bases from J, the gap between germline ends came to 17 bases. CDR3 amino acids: CASSPNMVSPYGYTF. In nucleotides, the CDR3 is TGTGCCAGCAGCCCGAACATGGTGAGCCCCTATGGCTACACCTTC.